This TCR beta chain appears in the sequencing data of a study of ipilimumab plus nivolumab after autologous stem cell transplantation. In the study overall: Myeloma cases were transplant-naive high-risk or relapsed within 3 years post first autologous transplant. Study observations and caveats: Authors suggest TCR repertoire, Treg phenotype and gut microbiota support further study.

Comments on this clone: Its antigen is unidentified.

Trimming left V 5 bases short and J 8 bases short, with 12 bases between. The CDR3 contains 13 residues. The germline V gene encodes CDR1 ENHRY and CDR2 SYGVKD. Assay used: immunoSEQ multiplex PCR; TCRdb lists only in-frame clones, some missing. The sample consists of about 12,000 clones, more than 65% of them appearing once. Ipilimumab, 1 mg/kg, started 14 to 28 days after autologous transplant. Patients received nivolumab 3 mg/kg at weeks 1, 4, 7, 10, then fortnightly to week 26. The J gene is TRBJ1-4, the V gene TRBV10-3; D gene unclear. Specimen: PBMCs, collected in a trial of ipilimumab plus nivolumab as post-transplant consolidation. This sequence originates from a male donor with multiple myeloma. DNA for the CDR3: TGTGCCATCAGTCGGGCGGAAAACGAAAAACTGTTTTTT. As protein: CAISRAENEKLFF.